This T cell receptor beta chain was captured by sequencing in a study of blood T cells in healthy people across ages (dated by TCRdb to about 2015). Broadly, across the study: In model experiments, template switching captured about one uniquely barcoded TCR beta cDNA molecule for every two T cells. Four age groups were formed from the donors: young (average approximately 16 years), middle-aged (less than 40), aged (approximately 60) and long-lived (approximately 80). The study analyzed two additional independent replicas of 1 million unique cDNA reads from the same blood draw for two donors, one aged 18 to 30 and one aged 80 or older. Age-related changes in TCR beta repertoire diversity were measured in the study by deep sequencing normalized with unique cDNA molecular identifiers.

Libraries came from 5' RACE. The sample was run on an Illumina HiSeq 2500. A second about 7 to 11 cycle PCR used a sample-barcoded 5' primer and a J-beta primer mix. Each TCR beta cDNA molecule received a unique molecular identifier from a template-switch 5' adaptor carrying 12 random nucleotides. Each sample yielded at least 3 million CDR3-containing paired-end reads. The Mint cDNA synthesis kit, primed by a TRBC-specific oligonucleotide, was used to synthesize first-strand cDNA from all RNA. Following uracil-DNA glycosylase treatment, all cDNA underwent a first 18-cycle PCR with the universal primers M1SS and BC2_uni_R. For the original study's pipeline: For normalization, 1 million high-quality reads were randomly selected from each sample, with every read carrying a distinct molecular identifier. Instead of being binned into consensus sequences, reads with shared molecular identifiers were discarded. MiTCR, run with a Q25 quality threshold and the strictest error-elimination algorithm, handled CDR3 identification, clonotype clustering and error correction. Lower-bound total TCR beta diversity was estimated with a nonparametric unseen species model using Euler transformation. TCRdb passed the public sequencing reads through fastp at Q25 and MiXCR, retaining productive beta sequences. Rows matching on CDR3 protein sequence are summarized as one entry with the most common DNA and genes. The V and J calls and clone size are TCRdb's, not the authors'. This sample has about 840,000 distinct CDR3 sequences in its table, and about 27% of those were observed once. About 9.4% of the sample rests with the top ten.

Worth noting for this clonotype: Its antigen has not been determined. Within one base of it there is no much larger clone, and no base qualities were kept.

What the work shows at the level of the full study, not this receptor alone: There was a strong correlation between observed TCR beta diversity and the percentage of naive T cells measured by flow cytometry. Compared with the aged group, the long-lived group had more naive CD4+ T cells, fewer expanded clones and increased TCR diversity, suggesting age selection. Since profiling was done on bulk unsorted PBMCs, naive and antigen-experienced compartments could not be conclusively compared. The CMV infection status of donors was not known, potentially confounding age-related changes in expanded clonotypes. Estimates of total diversity based on one million sequenced T cells were regarded as lower bounds and as underestimates. Observed TCR beta diversity per million T cells fell roughly linearly with age, and a significant reduction was already apparent by age roughly 41.

Trimming costs V 3 bases and J 3 bases, and their ends lie 9 bases apart. Looking up the germline V gene yields CDR1 SGHTA and CDR2 FQGNSA. The CDR3 contains 14 residues, cysteine and phenylalanine counted. Of all the DNA, just the CDR3 is kept, 42 bases in frame from base 1. The roughly 39 donors, aged 6 to 90 years, were systemically healthy Caucasian individuals from Russia. Around 10 milliliters of peripheral blood were collected from each donor into EDTA-treated Vacutainer tubes. Ficoll-Paque density-gradient centrifugation was used to isolate PBMCs, with at least 6 million per sample. Total RNA was extracted from PBMCs with Trizol reagent, with at least 5.5 micrograms obtained per sample. For every donor, an aliquot of PBMCs went through flow cytometry to measure the percentages of naive CD45RAhigh/CD27high T cells. These same data were also listed under a study on T cells of mothers and their children. Looking at the second paper: Nine systemically healthy Caucasian individuals served as donors, namely three mothers together with their six children. cDNA synthesis consumed the entire amount of extracted RNA, loaded at around 1.5 ug RNA in each 15 ul reaction. Sample barcodes and 2-4 random nucleotides were added via the M1S primer in the second PCR. Over 9.5 million TCR beta CDR3 reads were obtained for each mother, and about 3 million reads were obtained for each child. TCR recombination output is similarly shaped by thymic selection in related and unrelated pairs, with a minor effect exerted by inherited differences. Normalized repertoire overlap was always found to be slightly, but never significantly, higher in related mother-child pairs than in unrelated mother-child pairs. With a sensitivity of roughly 93 clones per million clonotypes, no persistent microchimeric T cell clones were detected. The study used deep NGS to compare TCR beta repertoires of mothers and children, seeking features distinguishing related mother-child pairs from unrelated individuals. The mean age was roughly 44 +/- 4 years for the mothers and roughly 10 +/- 4 years for the children. After adapter ligation was performed with NEBNext reagents, the libraries were sequenced on an Illumina HiSeq 2000 with 100+100 nt paired-end reads. To prevent cross-contamination, the mother and child libraries were prepared one month apart and sequenced in separate runs. Each donor had between roughly 450,000 and 2,100,000 distinct TCR beta clonotypes identified. Naive TCR beta clonotypes were estimated from low-frequency clonotypes matched to each donor's FACS-determined naive share, without sorting.

The source material was blood. The chain employs TRBV7-2 and TRBJ1-5; no D gene call is confident. This TCR was recovered from a middle-aged woman in good health. The nucleotide sequence reads as follows: TGTGCCAGCAGCTTCCTACAGACCAATCAGCCCCAGCATTTT. It translates as CASSFLQTNQPQHF.